Following are 2 T cell receptor beta chains from one sample sequenced in a study of shared clonotypes between healthy human individuals. The data were produced by immunoSEQ multiplex PCR, yet TCRdb's version contains in-frame clones alone and is incomplete. Of over 2,000,000 clones listed, 85% to 95% are singletons. Naive CD8 cells, CD45RO-negative and positively selected for CCR7, excluded terminally differentiated effector memory CD45RA+ cells. Sequencing used naive CD8+ T cells from PBMCs. The receptors here all came from a man in his late teens or twenties in good health. Some clones in this sample may be carry-over from other donors' samples.

Here the CDR3 DNA reads TGTGCCAGCAGCTCTCCCCCAGGGGGTTCCTACGAGCAGTACTTC. Residues: CASSSPPGGSYEQYF. V usage is TRBV7-9 and J usage is TRBJ2-7; 7 bases line up with TRBD1. Germline loops: CDR1 SEHNR, CDR2 FQNEAQ (reference sequence). V gave up 4 bases and J gave up 1 base; unmatched junction bases: 7. The CDR3 contains 15 residues.

The chain is built from TRBV19 and TRBJ1-1, with D possibly being TRBD1 (6 bases). V lost 0 bases and J 6 bases, leaving 17 bases between the germline ends. This CDR3 has 16 residues. Germline lookup yields CDR1 LNHDA and CDR2 SQIVND (reference sequence). DNA for the CDR3: TGTGCCAGTAGTATAGATCCCTCCGGGGGCATCGCTGAAGCTTTCTTT. Encoded protein: CASSIDPSGGIAEAFF.